Listed here is a single T cell receptor beta chain. The sample comes from a study of blood T cell repertoires in COVID-19. Assay: immunoSEQ multiplex PCR; the TCRdb copy retains only in-frame clones and omits some. Of 270,000 or so clones in the sample, more than 75% were seen once. The germline CDR1 and CDR2 sequences are SGDLS and YYNGEE. The J segment lost 2 bases and the V segment lost 3 bases, leaving 6 bases of the junction unmatched. The CDR3 runs to 17 residues. The V gene is TRBV9, the J gene TRBJ2-3; 13 positions match TRBD2. This sequence was found in a young woman who had recovered from COVID-19. Source material: PBMCs or T cells enriched from blood (not recorded which). The DNA for the CDR3 is TGTGCCAGCAGCGCAAGGACTAGCGGGAGTCTCACAGATACGCAGTATTTT. Its translation: CASSARTSGSLTDTQYF.